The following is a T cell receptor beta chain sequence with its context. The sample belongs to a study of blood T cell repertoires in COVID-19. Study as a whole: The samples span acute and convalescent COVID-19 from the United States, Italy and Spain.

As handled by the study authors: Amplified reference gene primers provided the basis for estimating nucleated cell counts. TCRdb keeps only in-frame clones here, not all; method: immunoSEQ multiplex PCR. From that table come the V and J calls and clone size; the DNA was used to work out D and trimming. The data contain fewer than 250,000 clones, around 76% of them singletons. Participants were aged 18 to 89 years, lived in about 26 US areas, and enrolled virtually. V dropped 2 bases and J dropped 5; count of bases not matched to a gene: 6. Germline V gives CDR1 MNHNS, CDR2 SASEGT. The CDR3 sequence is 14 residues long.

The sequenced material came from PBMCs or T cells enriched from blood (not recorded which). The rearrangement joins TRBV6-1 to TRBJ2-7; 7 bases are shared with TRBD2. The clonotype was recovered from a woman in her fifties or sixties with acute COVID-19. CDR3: CASSEPGRGHEQYV. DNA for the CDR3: TGTGCCAGCAGTGAACCAGGGAGGGGACACGAGCAGTACGTC.